The rows below give T cell receptor beta chains drawn from one sample of a study of Ad26.COV2.S vaccination and SARS-CoV-2 variants. Assay used: immunoSEQ multiplex PCR; TCRdb lists only in-frame clones, some missing. Of more than 300,000 clones in the sample, 75% to 90% were seen once. The material sequenced was peripheral blood, taken in a trial of Ad26.COV2.S vaccine versus placebo. These receptor sequences come from a person aged 18 to 59 who received the Ad26.COV2.S COVID-19 vaccine or a placebo. Both conserved end residues are part of each CDR3. Each record gives: J gene, V gene, clone size, D gene, CDR3 protein, CDR3 DNA. A D gene is named only where the DNA matches it firmly. The size of a clone is reported for some rows only, either as once, few or many, or as a class for expanded clones.

j_gene: TRBJ2-7
v_gene: TRBV6-5
abundance: -
d_gene: TRBD1
CDR3aa: CASRGDRNFYEQYF
CDR3nt: TGTGCCAGCAGGGGGGACAGGAACTTCTACGAGCAGTACTTC

j_gene: TRBJ2-5
v_gene: TRBV5-1
abundance: once
d_gene: -
CDR3aa: CASSLGQETQYF
CDR3nt: TGCGCCAGCAGCTTGGGGCAAGAGACCCAGTACTTC

j_gene: TRBJ2-3
v_gene: TRBV29-1
abundance: -
d_gene: -
CDR3aa: CSVDASLSTDTQYF
CDR3nt: TGCAGCGTTGACGCTTCACTTAGCACAGATACGCAGTATTTT

j_gene: TRBJ2-3
v_gene: TRBV5-6
abundance: -
d_gene: -
CDR3aa: CASSFEDGLDTQYF
CDR3nt: TGTGCCAGCAGCTTTGAAGATGGCCTAGATACGCAGTATTTT

j_gene: TRBJ2-7
v_gene: TRBV7-2
abundance: -
d_gene: -
CDR3aa: CASSRAGRAYEQYF
CDR3nt: TGTGCCAGTTCGAGGGCAGGCCGAGCCTACGAGCAGTACTTC

j_gene: TRBJ2-1
v_gene: TRBV27
abundance: few
d_gene: -
CDR3aa: CASSIQSSYNEQFF
CDR3nt: TGTGCCAGCAGTATTCAAAGCTCCTACAATGAGCAGTTCTTC

j_gene: TRBJ2-7
v_gene: TRBV7-8
abundance: -
d_gene: -
CDR3aa: CASRPEQYF
CDR3nt: TGTGCCAGCCGCCCCGAGCAGTACTTC

j_gene: TRBJ1-4
v_gene: TRBV7-9
abundance: -
d_gene: -
CDR3aa: CASSSGLLQGSEKLFF
CDR3nt: TGTGCCAGCAGCTCCGGACTACTTCAGGGTAGTGAAAAACTGTTTTTT

j_gene: TRBJ1-6
v_gene: TRBV3-1/TRBV3-2
abundance: -
d_gene: TRBD1
CDR3aa: CASSQSRDRYNSPLHF
CDR3nt: TGTGCCAGCAGCCAGAGCCGGGACAGATATAATTCACCCCTCCACTTT

j_gene: TRBJ2-1
v_gene: TRBV6-6
abundance: -
d_gene: TRBD2
CDR3aa: CASRSGGSEQFF
CDR3nt: TGTGCCAGCCGGTCCGGGGGGAGTGAGCAGTTCTTC